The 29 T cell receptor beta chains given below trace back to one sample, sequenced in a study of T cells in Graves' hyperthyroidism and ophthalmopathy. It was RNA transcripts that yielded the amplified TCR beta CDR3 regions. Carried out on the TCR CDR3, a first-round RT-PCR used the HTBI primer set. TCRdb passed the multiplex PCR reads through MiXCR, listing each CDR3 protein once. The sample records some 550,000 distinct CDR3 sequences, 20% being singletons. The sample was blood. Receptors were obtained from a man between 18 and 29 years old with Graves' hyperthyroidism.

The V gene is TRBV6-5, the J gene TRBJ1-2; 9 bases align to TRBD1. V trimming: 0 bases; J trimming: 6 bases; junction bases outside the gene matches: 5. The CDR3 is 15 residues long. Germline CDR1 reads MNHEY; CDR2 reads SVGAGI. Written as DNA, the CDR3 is TGTGCCAGCAGTTACTCAGATGACAGGGGGGATGGCTACACCTTC. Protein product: CASSYSDDRGDGYTF.

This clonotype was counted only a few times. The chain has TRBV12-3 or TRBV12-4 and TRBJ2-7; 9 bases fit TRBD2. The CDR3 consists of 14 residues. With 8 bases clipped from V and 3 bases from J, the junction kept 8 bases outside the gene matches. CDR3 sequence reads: CASGGGASNYEQYF. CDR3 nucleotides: TGTGCCAGCGGCGGGGGGGCTTCGAACTACGAGCAGTACTTC.

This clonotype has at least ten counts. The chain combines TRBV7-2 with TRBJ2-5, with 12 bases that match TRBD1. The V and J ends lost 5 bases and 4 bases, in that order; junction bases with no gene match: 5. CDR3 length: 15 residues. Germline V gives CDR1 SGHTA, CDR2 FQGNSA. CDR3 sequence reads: CASSTRDRGLETQYF. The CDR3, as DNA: TGTGCCAGCAGCACCCGGGACAGGGGGCTAGAGACCCAGTACTTC.

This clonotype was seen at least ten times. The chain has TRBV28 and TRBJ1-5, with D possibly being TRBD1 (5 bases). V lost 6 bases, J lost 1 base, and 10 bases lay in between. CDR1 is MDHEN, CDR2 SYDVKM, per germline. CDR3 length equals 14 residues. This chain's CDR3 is CASSSGLSNQPQHF. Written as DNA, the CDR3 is TGTGCCAGCAGCTCGGGACTCAGCAATCAGCCCCAGCATTTT.

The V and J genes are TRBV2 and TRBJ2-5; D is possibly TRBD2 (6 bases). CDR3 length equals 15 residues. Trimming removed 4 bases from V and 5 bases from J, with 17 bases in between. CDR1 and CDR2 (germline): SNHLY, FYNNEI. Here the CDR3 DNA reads TGTGCCAGCAGTGCCGTCGGCGGGGCCCACGAGACCCAGTACTTC. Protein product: CASSAVGGAHETQYF.

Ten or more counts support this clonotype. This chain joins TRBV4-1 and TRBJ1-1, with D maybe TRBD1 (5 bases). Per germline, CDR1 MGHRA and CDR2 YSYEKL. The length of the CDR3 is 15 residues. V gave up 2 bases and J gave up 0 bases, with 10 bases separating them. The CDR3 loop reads CASSQRGILNTEAFF. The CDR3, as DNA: TGCGCCAGCAGCCAACGGGGCATCTTGAACACTGAAGCTTTCTTT.

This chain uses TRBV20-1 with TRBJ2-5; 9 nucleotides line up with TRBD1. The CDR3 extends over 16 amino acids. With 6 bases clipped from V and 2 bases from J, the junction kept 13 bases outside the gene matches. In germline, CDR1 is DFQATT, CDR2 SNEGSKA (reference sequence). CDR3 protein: CSATKGQGGEQETQYF. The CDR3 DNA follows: TGCAGTGCCACAAAGGGACAGGGAGGGGAGCAAGAGACCCAGTACTTC.

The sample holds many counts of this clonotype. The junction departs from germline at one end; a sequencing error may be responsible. CDR3: CASSEGSYEQYF. CDR3 nucleotide sequence: TGTGCCAGCAGCGAAGGGTCCTACGAGCAGTACTTC. The chain links TRBV2 to TRBJ2-7; D is unclear. This CDR3 contains 12 residues. The germline V gene has CDR1 SNHLY and CDR2 FYNNEI.

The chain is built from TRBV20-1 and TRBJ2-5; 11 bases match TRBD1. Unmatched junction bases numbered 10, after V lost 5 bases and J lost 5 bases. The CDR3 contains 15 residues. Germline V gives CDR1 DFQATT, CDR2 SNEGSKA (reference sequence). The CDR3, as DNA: TGCAGTGCTCGTACCGGGACAGGGGGTCGGGAGACCCAGTACTTC. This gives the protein CSARTGTGGRETQYF.

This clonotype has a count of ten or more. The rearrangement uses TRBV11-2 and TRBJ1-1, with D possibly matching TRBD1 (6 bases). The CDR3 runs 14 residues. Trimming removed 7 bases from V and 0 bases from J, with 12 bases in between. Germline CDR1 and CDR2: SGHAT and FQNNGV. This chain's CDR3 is CASTPGVLNTEAFF. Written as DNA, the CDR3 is TGTGCCAGCACGCCAGGGGTCTTGAACACTGAAGCTTTCTTT.

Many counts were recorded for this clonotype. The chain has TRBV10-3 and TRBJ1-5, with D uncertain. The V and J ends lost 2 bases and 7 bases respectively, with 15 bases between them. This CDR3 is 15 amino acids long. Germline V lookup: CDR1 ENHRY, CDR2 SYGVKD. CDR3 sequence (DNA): TGTGCCATCAGTGAGGTTGAGGCAGTAAAGCAGCCCCAGCATTTT. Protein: CAISEVEAVKQPQHF.

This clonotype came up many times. CDR3 DNA sequence: TGTGCCAGCAGCTTACGAGCGGGGGGACTTACCGGGGAGCTGTTTTTT. Translation: CASSLRAGGLTGELFF. The chain carries TRBV13 and TRBJ2-2; 9 nucleotides agree with TRBD2. Germline values: CDR1 PRHDT, CDR2 FYEKMQ (reference sequence). CDR3 length: 16 amino acids. J lost 5 bases, V lost 2 bases, and 6 bases had no gene match.

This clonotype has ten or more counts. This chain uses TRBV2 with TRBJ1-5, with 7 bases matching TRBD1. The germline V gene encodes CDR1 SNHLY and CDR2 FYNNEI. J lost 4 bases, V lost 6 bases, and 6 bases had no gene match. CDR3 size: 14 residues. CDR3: CASRRQGLNQPQHF. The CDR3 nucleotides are TGTGCCAGCAGGAGACAGGGTTTGAATCAGCCCCAGCATTTT.

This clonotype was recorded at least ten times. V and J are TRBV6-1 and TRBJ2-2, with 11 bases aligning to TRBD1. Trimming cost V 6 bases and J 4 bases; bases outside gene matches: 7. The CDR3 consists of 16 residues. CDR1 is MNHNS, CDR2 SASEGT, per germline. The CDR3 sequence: CASSRSGTGGTGELFF. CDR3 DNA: TGTGCCAGCAGCCGATCCGGGACAGGGGGCACCGGGGAGCTGTTTTTT.

CDR3 amino acids: CASKERTSGGHKNIQYF. The CDR3 DNA reads TGTGCCAGCAAGGAACGGACTAGCGGGGGGCACAAAAACATTCAGTACTTC. This chain connects TRBV3-1 to TRBJ2-4, with 14 bases that match TRBD2. The germline V gene encodes CDR1 LGHDT and CDR2 YNNKEL (reference sequence). This CDR3 is built from 17 residues. V was pared by 7 bases and J by 3 bases, with 8 bases of the junction left unmatched.

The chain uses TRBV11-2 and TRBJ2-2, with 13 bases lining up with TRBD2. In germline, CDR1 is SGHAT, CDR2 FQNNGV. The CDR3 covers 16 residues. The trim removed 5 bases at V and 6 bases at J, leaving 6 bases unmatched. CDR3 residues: CASSPRTSGGSGELFF. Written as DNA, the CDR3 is TGTGCCAGCAGCCCCCGGACTAGCGGGGGTTCCGGGGAGCTGTTTTTT.

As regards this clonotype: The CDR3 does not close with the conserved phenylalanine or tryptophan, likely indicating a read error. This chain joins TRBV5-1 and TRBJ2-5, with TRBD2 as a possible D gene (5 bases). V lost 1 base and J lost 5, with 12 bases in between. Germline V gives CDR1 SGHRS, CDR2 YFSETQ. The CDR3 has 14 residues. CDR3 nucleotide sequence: TGCGCCAGCAGCTTGTCCGGGGTAGGGGAGACCCAGTACCTC. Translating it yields CASSLSGVGETQYL.

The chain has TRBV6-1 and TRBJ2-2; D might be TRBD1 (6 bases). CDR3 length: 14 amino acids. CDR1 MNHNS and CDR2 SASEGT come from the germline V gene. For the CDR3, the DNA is TGTGTTAAGAACAGGGCCATAGTGGGGAGGGAGCTGTTTTTT. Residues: CVKNRAIVGRELFF.

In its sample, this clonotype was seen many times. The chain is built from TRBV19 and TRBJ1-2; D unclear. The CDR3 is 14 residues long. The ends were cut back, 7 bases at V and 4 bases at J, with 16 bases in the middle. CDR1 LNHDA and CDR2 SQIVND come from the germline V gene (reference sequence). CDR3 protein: CASTPSAPSYGYTF. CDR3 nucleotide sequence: TGTGCCAGTACCCCATCGGCGCCGAGCTATGGCTACACCTTC.

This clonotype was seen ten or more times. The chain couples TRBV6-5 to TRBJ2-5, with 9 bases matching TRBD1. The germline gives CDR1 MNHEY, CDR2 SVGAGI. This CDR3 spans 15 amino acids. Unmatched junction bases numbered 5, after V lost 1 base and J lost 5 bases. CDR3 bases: TGTGCCAGCAGTTACTGGGGACAGGGAAAGGAGACCCAGTACTTC. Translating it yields CASSYWGQGKETQYF.

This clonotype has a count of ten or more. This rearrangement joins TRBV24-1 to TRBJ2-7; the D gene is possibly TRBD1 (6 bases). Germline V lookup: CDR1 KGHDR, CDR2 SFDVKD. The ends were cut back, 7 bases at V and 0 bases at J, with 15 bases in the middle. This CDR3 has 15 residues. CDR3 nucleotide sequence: TGTGCCACCAGACTCCGGGACATTCCCTCCTACGAGCAGTACTTC. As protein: CATRLRDIPSYEQYF.

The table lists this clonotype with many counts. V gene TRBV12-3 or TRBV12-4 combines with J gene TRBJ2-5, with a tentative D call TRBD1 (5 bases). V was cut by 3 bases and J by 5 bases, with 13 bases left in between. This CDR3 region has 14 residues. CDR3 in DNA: TGTGCCAGCAGTTTGTCAGGGTCCGGTGAGACCCAGTACTTC. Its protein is CASSLSGSGETQYF.

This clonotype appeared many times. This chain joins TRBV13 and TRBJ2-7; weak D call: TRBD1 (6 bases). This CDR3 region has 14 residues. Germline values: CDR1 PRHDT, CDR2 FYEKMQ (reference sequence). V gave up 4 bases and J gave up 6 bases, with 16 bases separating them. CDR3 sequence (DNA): TGTGCCAGCAGCTCCCTCCGTGGGGGCCCCGAGCAGTACTTC. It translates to CASSSLRGGPEQYF.

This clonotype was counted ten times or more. The DNA for the CDR3 is TGTGCCAGCAGTTACTCCGTCGGGCAGGGGGCGGGAGAGCAGTACTTC. This encodes CASSYSVGQGAGEQYF. This chain joins TRBV6-5 and TRBJ2-7, with TRBD1 matching over 8 bases. V lost 0 bases to trimming and J lost 7 bases; unmatched junction nucleotides: 11. CDR1 MNHEY and CDR2 SVGAGI come from the germline V gene. This CDR3 has 16 amino acids.

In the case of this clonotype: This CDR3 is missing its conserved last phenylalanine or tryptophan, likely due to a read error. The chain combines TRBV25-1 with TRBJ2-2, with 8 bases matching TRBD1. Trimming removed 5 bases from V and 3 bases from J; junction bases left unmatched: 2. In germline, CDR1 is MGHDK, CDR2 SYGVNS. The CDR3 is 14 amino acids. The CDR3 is CASSPDRDTGELFL. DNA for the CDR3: TGTGCCAGCAGTCCGGACAGGGACACCGGGGAGCTGTTTTTG.

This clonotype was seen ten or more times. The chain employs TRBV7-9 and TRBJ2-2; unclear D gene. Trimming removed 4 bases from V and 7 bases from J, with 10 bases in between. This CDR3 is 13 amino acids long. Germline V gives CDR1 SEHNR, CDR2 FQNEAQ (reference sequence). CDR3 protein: CASSSLAGGELFF. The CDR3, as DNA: TGTGCCAGCAGCTCGTTAGCTGGCGGGGAGCTGTTTTTT.

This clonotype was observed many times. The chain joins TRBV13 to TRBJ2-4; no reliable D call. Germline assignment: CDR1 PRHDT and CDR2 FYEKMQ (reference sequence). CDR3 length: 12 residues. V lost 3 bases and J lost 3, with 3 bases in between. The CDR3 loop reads CASSLGKNIQYF. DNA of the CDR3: TGTGCCAGCAGCTTGGGCAAAAACATTCAGTACTTC.

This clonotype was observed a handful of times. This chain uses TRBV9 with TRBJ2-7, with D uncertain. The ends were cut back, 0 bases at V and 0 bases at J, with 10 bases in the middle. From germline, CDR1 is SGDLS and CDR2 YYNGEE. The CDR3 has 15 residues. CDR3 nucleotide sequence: TGTGCCAGCAGCGTAGGCGGCACTATCTCCTACGAGCAGTACTTC. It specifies CASSVGGTISYEQYF.

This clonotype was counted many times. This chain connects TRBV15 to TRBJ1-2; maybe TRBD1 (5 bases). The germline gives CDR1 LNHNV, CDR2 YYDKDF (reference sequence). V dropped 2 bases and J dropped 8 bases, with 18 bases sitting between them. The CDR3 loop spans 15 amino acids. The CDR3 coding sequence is TGTGCCACCAGCAGAAGGAGGGACGGCCTGGAAGGCTACACCTTC. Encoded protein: CATSRRRDGLEGYTF.